The present T cell receptor beta chain was sequenced within a study of T cell repertoires in cytomegalovirus infection. Study summary: In public TCR beta signatures, there were indications of both CMV infection and matching HLA type.

Each CDR3 protein gets one entry after TCRdb re-called the reads with MiXCR. This sample has roughly 100,000 distinct CDR3 sequences, with about 15% found just once. Germline V gene sequence: CDR1 SGHDT, CDR2 YYEEEE. The CDR3 loop spans 15 amino acids. Trimming at V came to 3 bases and at J to 0 bases, leaving 3 bases not matched to a gene. The TCR was taken from a human donor in good health (CMV status not recorded). Some clones in this sample may be carry-over from other donors' samples. The sequencing sample was made of PBMCs. The rearrangement uses TRBV5-6 and TRBJ2-3; 8 bases fit TRBD1. The CDR3 here is CASSWGQASTDTQYF. The CDR3 DNA reads TGTGCCAGCAGCTGGGGACAGGCTAGCACAGATACGCAGTATTTT.